A selection of T cell receptor beta chains follows, all from one sample in a study of cytomegalovirus exposure and HLA in healthy donors. Clones were read by immunoSEQ multiplex PCR, and TCRdb kept only the in-frame ones, dropping some. The table lists about 140,000 clones, 65% to 70% of them singletons, with approximately 1.6% in the top ten. Material: PBMCs. The receptors were gathered from a human donor in good health. CDR3s leave out the opening cysteine and the closing phenylalanine or tryptophan. Clone size is not always given. Where it is, it says once, few, many or a class for expanded clones.

TRBV5-4,NA,ASTLGIPTWNEQF
TRBV5-1,NA,ASTQTGGNEKLF
TRBV5-1,NA,ASSITPGGAIPYEQY
TRBV7-2,NA,ASSLAGGPETQY
TRBV5-1,NA,ASSLGDRAHEQY
TRBV4-2,NA,ASSQDRRGETSTDTQY
TRBV6-5,few,ASRQAGELF
TRBV5-1,NA,ASSLAEGGRFYEQY
TRBV27,NA,ASSYRGPSNFYNEQF
TRBV29-1,NA,SVQEADTQY
TRBV28,NA,ASRTGQGVAEAF
TRBV4-1,NA,ASSQAGSGSQEAQY
TRBV19,few,ASSISTSYEQY
TRBV7-9,NA,ASSFTSDKETQY
TRBV7-9,NA,ASSPPDRAFGYT
TRBV6-1,NA,ASNKLAGGHEQY
TRBV6-5,NA,ASSSPSVFYEQY
TRBV7-2,once,ASSLDGRGDTQY
TRBV5-1,NA,ASSPDRGREQY
TRBV5-1,NA,ASSFVTLPDNEQF
TRBV4-1,NA,ASSQGTGNYEQY
TRBV10-3,NA,AIRSTQGGGGELF
TRBV27,few,ASRRTSGHEQY
TRBV9,NA,ASSIQGHLSYNEQF
TRBV6-5,NA,ASSYPGQGLTEAF
TRBV9,NA,ASSAPVGEQF
TRBV19,few,ASRTGTGEQY
TRBV29-1,NA,SVDTGWTGELF
TRBV19,NA,ASSIRTSGSSYEQY
TRBV20-1,few,SARDREAQY
TRBV12-5,few,ASGLVTSGSHNEQF
TRBV19,NA,ASSQTSGTYNEQF
TRBV6-6,NA,ASNRQGLDSYEQY
TRBV19,NA,ASSIQKSYEQY
TRBV9,few,ASSVVADYTGELF
TRBV5-1,NA,ASRFTGGMNTEAF
TRBV18,once,ASSPGQGVGNEQF
TRBV28,NA,ASRGGGSIRNTIY
TRBV9,once,ASSGNRQGEQY
TRBV6-6,NA,ASSYAGRGDEQF